Listed below are T cell receptor beta chains from one sample, sequenced in a study of vaccination and CD4 T cells after COVID-19. These receptors are not linked to any known antigen. MiXCR, applied by TCRdb to the PCR reads, yields one record per CDR3 protein. This table has about 20,000 distinct CDR3 sequences, 23% appearing once. The sequenced material came from cultured CD4+ T cells from blood. The receptors shown here come from a human donor with COVID-19. Both conserved end residues are part of each CDR3. Each record gives: clone size, J gene, V gene, D gene, CDR3 protein, CDR3 DNA. A D gene is named only where the DNA matches it firmly. Only some rows state a clone size, as once, few, many or a class for expanded clones.

>NA|TRBJ2-7|TRBV6-5|NA
CASSYSGSLGYEQYF
TGTGCCAGCAGTTACTCCGGTAGCTTGGGCTACGAGCAGTACTTC
>NA|TRBJ2-3|TRBV9|TRBD1
CASSGGQGVVTDTQYF
TGTGCCAGCAGCGGCGGACAGGGGGTAGTAACAGATACGCAGTATTTT
>few|TRBJ1-5|TRBV6-1|NA
CASSRYTGSGNQPQHF
TGTGCCAGCAGCCGATACACAGGGTCTGGCAATCAGCCCCAGCATTTT
>NA|TRBJ2-5|TRBV2|TRBD1
CASTKGKGTGEQTQYF
TGTGCCAGCACCAAAGGGAAGGGAACAGGGGAACAGACCCAGTACTTC
>NA|TRBJ2-7|TRBV6-1|TRBD1
CASSPQGEDEQYF
TGTGCCAGCAGTCCACAGGGGGAAGACGAGCAGTACTTC
>NA|TRBJ1-4|TRBV7-9|TRBD1
CASSRDRGDEKLFF
TGTGCCAGCAGTCGGGACAGGGGAGATGAAAAACTGTTTTTT
>NA|TRBJ2-3|TRBV11-2|TRBD2
CASSLGRTSGTTDTQYF
TGTGCCAGCAGCTTAGGGAGGACTAGCGGGACCACAGATACGCAGTATTTT
>once|TRBJ2-7|TRBV5-4|NA
CASIRRQPYEQYF
TGTGCCAGCATCCGGAGGCAGCCCTACGAGCAGTACTTC
>medium-sized|TRBJ1-2|TRBV15|NA
CATSRDRSYGYTF
TGTGCCACCAGCAGAGACCGTAGCTATGGCTACACCTTC
>few|TRBJ1-1|TRBV14|NA
CASSQELGKLAEAFF
TGTGCCAGCAGCCAAGAATTGGGGAAGTTGGCTGAAGCTTTCTTT
>NA|TRBJ2-7|TRBV28|NA
CASSLVGYEQYF
TGTGCCAGCAGTTTAGTCGGCTACGAGCAGTACTTC
>NA|TRBJ1-1|TRBV10-3|TRBD1
CAISDWDRGHANTEAFF
TGTGCCATCAGTGATTGGGACAGGGGGCATGCGAACACTGAAGCTTTCTTT
>few|TRBJ1-6|TRBV11-2|NA
CASSLFSENSPLHF
TGTGCCAGCAGCTTATTCTCTGAAAATTCACCCCTCCACTTT
>NA|TRBJ2-7|TRBV6-1|NA
CASSGWVRPEQYF
TGTGCCAGCAGTGGGTGGGTCCGTCCCGAGCAGTACTTC
>NA|TRBJ1-2|TRBV30|NA
CAWNRPTQISTF
TGTGCCTGGAATAGGCCAACCCAAATCAGTACCTTC
>NA|TRBJ1-1|TRBV15|NA
CATSGLGRYTEAFF
TGTGCCACCAGCGGACTGGGGAGGTACACTGAAGCTTTCTTT
>few|TRBJ1-1|TRBV7-8|NA
CASSSGLNSREAFF
TGTGCCAGCAGCTCGGGACTTAACTCCCGTGAAGCTTTCTTT